These 18 T cell receptor beta chains share one sample of origin, sequenced in a study of CD8+CD57+ T cells in acquired aplastic anemia (dated 2018 in TCRdb). TCRdb lists the instrument as Illumina HiSeq 2000. Genomic DNA served as template for TCR beta VDJ combination and CDR3 sequence profiling. Through fastp at Q25 and MiXCR, TCRdb rebuilt clones from the public reads, retaining in-frame beta chains. Identical CDR3 proteins give one entry, which carries the most common genes and DNA. This sample holds around 190,000 distinct CDR3 sequences; approximately 57% were observed only once. Of the sample, about 29% falls within the top ten clones. Sequenced: sorted CD4+, CD8+, or CD8+CD57+ T cells (not recorded which) from PBMCs. These receptors were obtained from a human donor in good health.

This chain links TRBV6-5 with TRBJ1-1; 10 nucleotides match TRBD1. Trimming at V came to 7 bases and at J to 5 bases, leaving 10 bases not matched to a gene. The germline V gene encodes CDR1 MNHEY and CDR2 SVGAGI. This CDR3 spans 15 amino acids. CDR3 DNA: TGTGCCAGCACTACCCGACAGGGGGCGGAGACTGAAGCTTTCTTT. Translation gives CASTTRQGAETEAFF.

J is TRBJ1-1 and V is TRBV6-1; 7 bases are shared with TRBD1. V lost 10 bases, J lost 4 bases, and 9 bases stayed unmatched. Germline V lookup: CDR1 MNHNS, CDR2 SASEGT. This CDR3 comprises 13 residues. The CDR3 DNA is TGTGCCACCAAGGGACAGACAAGCACTGAAGCTTTCTTT. It specifies CATKGQTSTEAFF.

V usage is TRBV9 and J usage is TRBJ2-3; TRBD2 aligns across 7 bases. The length of the CDR3 is 14 residues. Looked up from germline, CDR1 is SGDLS and CDR2 is YYNGEE. V lost 7 bases, J lost 6 bases, and 11 bases stayed unmatched. This CDR3 reads CASDGPGGGDTQYF. In nucleotides, the CDR3 is TGTGCCAGCGATGGGCCGGGGGGTGGGGATACGCAGTATTTT.

The chain employs TRBV20-1 and TRBJ1-1; D not certain. CDR3 size: 13 residues. The V gene lost 5 bases and the J gene lost 7 bases, with 17 bases spanning the gap. Looked up from germline, CDR1 is DFQATT and CDR2 is SNEGSKA (reference sequence). The CDR3 DNA reads TGCAGTGCTCCCAAGACCTCTAACGGTGAAGCTTTCTTT. Its protein product is CSAPKTSNGEAFF.

The V gene is TRBV7-6, the J gene TRBJ1-1, with D uncertain. The CDR3 totals 14 residues. Trimming stripped 4 bases from V and 5 bases from J, with 14 bases between. Germline loops: CDR1 SGHVS, CDR2 FNYEAQ. The CDR3 coding sequence is TGTGCCAGCAGCTCCGGAGTGGGGAGGACTGAAGCTTTCTTT. It specifies CASSSGVGRTEAFF.

The V and J genes are TRBV20-1 and TRBJ2-6, with TRBD1 matching 12 bases. Germline V gene sequence: CDR1 DFQATT, CDR2 SNEGSKA (reference sequence). J was trimmed by 2 bases and V by 2 bases; bases with no gene match: 4. CDR3 length equals 17 residues. CDR3 nucleotides: TGCAGTGCTAGATCGGGACAGGGGGCGACTGGGGCCAACGTCCTGACTTTC. Amino acid sequence: CSARSGQGATGANVLTF.

CDR3 nucleotides: TGCGCCAGCAGCCAAGTTCCTGTTAAGACCCAGTACTTC. Protein sequence: CASSQVPVKTQYF. The chain has TRBV4-1 and TRBJ2-5; no clear D gene. The CDR3 runs 13 residues. Deletions cut 1 base from V and 6 bases from J, with 9 bases between. Per the germline V gene, CDR1 is MGHRA and CDR2 is YSYEKL.

CDR3 bases: TGTGCCAGCAGCGGTTACACGGGACAGGGGCGCCGTGGCTACACCTTC. Residues: CASSGYTGQGRRGYTF. This sequence joins TRBV9 and TRBJ1-2, with TRBD1 matching 10 bases. From germline, CDR1 is SGDLS and CDR2 YYNGEE. The CDR3 covers 16 residues. Trimming cost V 3 bases and J 7 bases; bases outside gene matches: 12.

Notes on this clonotype: The CDR3 ends on some other residue instead of the conserved phenylalanine or tryptophan, so this is likely a read error. The limits of the CDR3 on the DNA are not certain, so only TCRdb's listed CDR3 is given. CDR3 sequence reads: CASSPEGGAA. The chain combines TRBV7-8 with TRBJ1-4; the table's D call of TRBD1 was not tested on the DNA. From germline, CDR1 is SGHVS and CDR2 FQNEAQ. The CDR3 numbers 10 amino acids, ends counted.

The rearrangement uses TRBV5-4 and TRBJ1-6; 7 positions agree with TRBD1. The germline V gene encodes CDR1 SGHNT and CDR2 YYREEE (reference sequence). The CDR3 is 16 residues long. Trimming removed 5 bases from V and 9 bases from J; junction bases left unmatched: 14. CDR3 DNA sequence: TGTGCCAGCAGGACTGGTGGGGAGGGGGCCGGTTCACCCCTCCACTTT. Translation gives CASRTGGEGAGSPLHF.

In its sample, this clonotype was seen many times. The rearrangement joins TRBV27 to TRBJ2-7; D could derive from TRBD1 or TRBD2 (5 bases each). The germline CDR1 and CDR2 sequences are MNHEY and SMNVEV (reference sequence). Trimming took off 3 bases at V and 2 bases at J, with 11 bases between the two ends. The CDR3 consists of 14 residues. CDR3 sequence reads: CASSLVGVAYEQYF. DNA for the CDR3: TGTGCCAGCAGTTTGGTGGGGGTAGCCTACGAGCAGTACTTC.

This rearrangement joins TRBV10-3 to TRBJ1-1; D may be TRBD1 (6 bases). The V gene lost 3 bases and the J gene lost 3 bases, with 11 bases spanning the gap. CDR1 is ENHRY and CDR2 is SYGVKD in the germline V gene. The CDR3 has 14 residues. CDR3: CAISDWGQYTEAFF. CDR3 coding DNA: TGTGCCATCAGTGATTGGGGACAATACACTGAAGCTTTCTTT.

Many counts were recorded for this clonotype. The V gene is TRBV9, the J gene TRBJ1-2; 7 bases map to TRBD1. CDR1 is SGDLS and CDR2 is YYNGEE in the germline V gene. The V and J ends lost 4 bases and 4 bases, in that order; junction bases with no gene match: 16. The CDR3 has 17 residues. The CDR3 coding sequence is TGTGCCAGCAGCCGAGCCCGGGGGACAGAACTTAGCTATGGCTACACCTTC. This encodes CASSRARGTELSYGYTF.

The chain employs TRBV20-1 and TRBJ2-7, with D hard to call. Trimming removed 8 bases at V and 0 bases at J, with 8 bases between. This CDR3 has 11 amino acids. Germline CDR1 DFQATT, CDR2 SNEGSKA (reference sequence). DNA of the CDR3: TGCAGTTACGCAGTCTCCTACGAGCAGTACTTC. This translates into CSYAVSYEQYF.

The rearrangement uses TRBV5-1 and TRBJ1-2; no firm D call. V dropped 3 bases and J dropped 5 bases, with 11 bases sitting between them. The CDR3 runs to 13 residues. CDR1 and CDR2 from the germline V gene are SGHRS and YFSETQ. This CDR3 is CASSWTLRYGYTF. CDR3 DNA: TGCGCCAGCAGCTGGACCCTCAGATATGGCTACACCTTC.

The CDR3: CSAWTASYGYTF. The CDR3 DNA follows: TGCAGTGCTTGGACAGCATCCTATGGCTACACCTTC. V and J are TRBV20-1 and TRBJ1-2, with D perhaps matching TRBD1 (6 bases). CDR3 length: 12 amino acids. Trimming took 5 bases from V and 4 from J, leaving 11 bases between them. Per the germline V gene, CDR1 is DFQATT and CDR2 is SNEGSKA (reference sequence).

The rearrangement links TRBV5-5 to TRBJ2-7; 9 nucleotides agree with TRBD2. J was trimmed by 6 bases and V by 5 bases; bases with no gene match: 9. Germline V gene data show CDR1 as SGHKS and CDR2 as YYEKEE (reference sequence). The CDR3 extends over 14 amino acids. The CDR3 DNA follows: TGTGCCAGCAGACAAAGCGGGAGGTCTATCGAGCAGTACTTC. Amino acid sequence: CASRQSGRSIEQYF.

This clonotype occurred many times. The chain is built from TRBV20-1 and TRBJ2-7; 10 nucleotides match TRBD2. The junction had 16 bases not matched to a gene; V was cut back by 0 bases and J by 5 bases. Germline assignment: CDR1 DFQATT and CDR2 SNEGSKA (reference sequence). CDR3 size: 18 residues. The CDR3 is CSARDESSGGLRLDEQYF. In nucleotides, the CDR3 is TGCAGTGCTAGAGATGAGTCTAGCGGGGGACTCCGCTTGGACGAGCAGTACTTC.